The TCR beta chain under discussion was sequenced for a study of blood T cell repertoires in COVID-19. V shed 5 bases, J shed 8 bases, and the junction held 11 bases outside the gene matches. The CDR3 consists of 15 residues. The germline V gene encodes CDR1 SEHNR and CDR2 FQNEAQ (reference sequence). Clones were sequenced by immunoSEQ multiplex PCR, and TCRdb holds only the in-frame ones, with some missing. In the table there are roughly 190,000 clones, about 90% of which are singletons. This clone has more than one count but fewer than ten. Sequences were obtained from PBMCs or T cells enriched from blood (not recorded which). The chain recombines TRBV7-9 with TRBJ2-2, with 7 positions matching TRBD1. This receptor was taken from a woman under 40 who had recovered from COVID-19. The CDR3 nucleotides read TGTGCCAGCAGCCGGGGACAGAGTCAGACTGGGGAGCTGTTTTTT. Its translation: CASSRGQSQTGELFF. Looking up the rest from reference TRBV7-9 and TRBJ2-2 gives the full variable domain: DTGVSQNPRHKITKRGQNVTFRCDPISEHNRLYWYRQTLGQGPEFLTYFQNEAQLEKSRLLSDRFSAERPKGSFSTLEIQRTEQGDSAMYLCASSRGQSQTGELFFGEGSRLTVL.